This TCR beta chain derives from a study of OX40 agonist ivuxolimab in advanced cancers. Study-wide results and limits: Dosing at 0.1 to 3.0 mg/kg was accompanied by clonal expansion of CD4+ and CD8+ blood T cells by week 6. Some nonresponders likewise displayed low normalized T-cell clonal expansion.

Assay: immunoSEQ multiplex PCR; the TCRdb copy retains only in-frame clones and omits some. The profile shows over 25,000 clones, about 86% of them singletons. Germline CDR1 and CDR2: SGHAT and FQNNGV. The V and J ends lost 1 base and 3 bases respectively, with 13 bases between them. This CDR3 spans 16 amino acids. Details on this clone: The target antigen is unknown.

The TCR sequence derives from an adult with an advanced solid tumor such as melanoma, head and neck, liver or kidney cancer. The chain joins TRBV11-2 to TRBJ1-3; no clear D gene. The specimen was CD4+ or CD8+ T cells sorted from blood, collected in a trial of the OX40 agonist ivuxolimab. In DNA, the CDR3 is TGTGCCAGCAGCTTAGCTCTGGGTTCGAGTGGAAACACCATATATTTT. Translation: CASSLALGSSGNTIYF. Together with reference TRBV11-2 and TRBJ1-3, the CDR3 gives the full variable domain: EAGVAQSPRYKIIEKRQSVAFWCNPISGHATLYWYQQILGQGPKLLIQFQNNGVVDDSQLPKDRFSAERLKGVDSTLKIQPAKLEDSAVYLCASSLALGSSGNTIYFGEGSWLTVV.